This T cell receptor beta chain was found in a study of shared clonotypes between healthy human individuals. On this clone itself: Antigen specificity is unknown.

In the naive CD8 group, cells lacked CD45RO and were positively selected for CCR7, so terminally differentiated effector memory CD45RA+ cells were left out. Donors, without exception, were Caucasian adults residing in Nashville, Tennessee. Study conclusions and caveats: Clonotype sharing among the donors was expected to vary with sequencing depth. Shared across a handful of donors were 4% to 5% of the naive CD4 clonotypes.

Sorted subsets were amplified in replicate PCRs using 200 ng DNA, around 30,000 T cell genomes. Generated by immunoSEQ multiplex PCR, the TCRdb table keeps only in-frame clones and is missing some. This sample has around 2.1 million clones, with under 95% found just once. Per germline, CDR1 MNHNS and CDR2 SASEGT. Trimming pared 2 bases from V and 5 bases from J, leaving 15 bases between. The CDR3 loop spans 15 amino acids. The source of this sequence is a man aged 18 to 29 in good health. Some clones in this sample may be carry-over from other donors' samples. Sequencing was done on a sample of naive CD8+ T cells from PBMCs. The chain couples TRBV6-1 to TRBJ2-5; TRBD1 might be the D (6 bases). As DNA, the CDR3 is TGTGCCAGCAGTGAACGGACAGACACACAGGAGACCCAGTACTTC. Protein product: CASSERTDTQETQYF.